A selection of T cell receptor beta chains follows, all from one sample in a study of blood T cell repertoires in COVID-19. Profiled with immunoSEQ multiplex PCR; TCRdb holds only in-frame clones, not every one. This sample has 140,000 to 150,000 clones, with 65% to 85% found just once. Specimen: PBMCs or T cells enriched from blood (not recorded which). The receptors stem from a woman aged 50 to 60 who had been exposed to COVID-19. CDR3s include the opening cysteine and the closing phenylalanine or tryptophan. Fields, in order: clone size, J gene, V gene, D gene, CDR3 protein, CDR3 DNA. D genes are given only for firm matches. Expanded clones are given a class, and other clones once, few, many or no size at all.

few	TRBJ1-1	TRBV10-3	TRBD1	CAISEGDRGVETEAFF	TGTGCCATCAGTGAGGGAGACAGGGGAGTGGAGACTGAAGCTTTCTTT
-	TRBJ2-3	TRBV2	TRBD1	CASRPGTGSTDTQYF	TGTGCCAGCAGACCCGGGACAGGGAGCACAGATACGCAGTATTTT
once	TRBJ2-3	TRBV4-2	TRBD2	CASSQVPAGVTDTQYF	TGTGCCAGCAGCCAAGTTCCGGCGGGAGTTACAGATACGCAGTATTTT
-	TRBJ1-4	TRBV7-9	-	CASSFATGYDEKLFF	TGTGCCAGCAGCTTTGCTACAGGTTATGATGAAAAACTGTTTTTT
-	TRBJ2-7	TRBV28	TRBD1	CASTLGQGAYEQYF	TGTGCCAGCACCCTCGGACAGGGGGCCTACGAGCAGTACTTC
-	TRBJ1-2	TRBV4-2	-	CASSQDYPTGNYGYTF	TGTGCCAGCAGCCAAGATTACCCTACAGGGAACTATGGCTACACCTTC
few	TRBJ1-2	TRBV10-2	-	CASNLAGTYGYTF	TGCGCCAGCAACCTAGCCGGGACATATGGCTACACCTTC
-	TRBJ1-2	TRBV9	-	CASSVEGVSYGYTF	TGTGCCAGCAGCGTAGAGGGGGTATCCTATGGCTACACCTTC
-	TRBJ2-1	TRBV9	TRBD2	CASSVPAGRAYNEQFF	TGTGCCAGCAGCGTACCGGCCGGGAGGGCCTACAATGAGCAGTTCTTC
-	TRBJ1-1	TRBV5-1	-	CASSLLNTEAFF	TGCGCCAGCAGCTTGCTCAACACTGAAGCTTTCTTT
-	TRBJ2-1	TRBV2	-	CAYGTNTYNEQFF	TGTGCCTATGGCACTAACACCTACAATGAGCAGTTCTTC
-	TRBJ2-7	TRBV2	-	CASSSNAPSGYEQYF	TGTGCCAGCAGTTCTAACGCACCCTCAGGCTACGAGCAGTACTTC
-	TRBJ2-5	TRBV7-9	TRBD2	CASSSQDGLAGGETQYF	TGTGCCAGCAGCTCTCAAGACGGACTAGCCGGGGGGGAGACCCAGTACTTC
-	TRBJ2-3	TRBV6-5	TRBD2	CASRGAGGVDTQYF	TGTGCCAGCCGGGGGGCGGGGGGAGTAGATACGCAGTATTTT
-	TRBJ1-5	TRBV7-2	TRBD1	CASSLRQGAIQPQHF	TGTGCCAGCAGCTTAAGACAGGGGGCTATTCAGCCCCAGCATTTT
-	TRBJ2-7	TRBV6-6	TRBD1	CASSYGQGADTYEQYF	TGTGCCAGCAGTTATGGACAGGGGGCGGATACCTACGAGCAGTACTTC
-	TRBJ2-3	TRBV5-1	TRBD1	CASSFGQGYSDTQYF	TGCGCCAGCAGCTTTGGACAGGGGTATTCAGATACGCAGTATTTT
-	TRBJ2-1	TRBV7-2	-	CASSGSRGLFNEQFF	TGTGCCAGCAGCGGGTCGCGTGGACTCTTCAATGAGCAGTTCTTC
once	TRBJ1-1	TRBV7-2	TRBD1	CASSLRQGNTEAFF	TGTGCCAGCAGCCTACGACAGGGGAACACTGAAGCTTTCTTT
few	TRBJ2-2	TRBV19	-	CASSKVQGNTGELFF	TGTGCCAGTAGTAAGGTCCAGGGAAACACCGGGGAGCTGTTTTTT
-	TRBJ2-1	TRBV5-4	-	CASSSGQMGNEQFF	TGTGCCAGCAGCTCGGGACAAATGGGCAATGAGCAGTTCTTC
-	TRBJ2-1	TRBV2	TRBD2	CASRGLVARFEQFF	TGTGCCAGCAGGGGACTAGTAGCCAGGTTTGAGCAGTTCTTC
-	TRBJ1-2	TRBV5-1	-	CASSFLTENYGYTF	TGCGCCAGCAGCTTCTTGACAGAGAACTATGGCTACACCTTC
-	TRBJ2-5	TRBV6-5	-	CASSYARPPLETQYF	TGTGCCAGCAGTTACGCCAGGCCTCCGTTAGAGACCCAGTACTTC
-	TRBJ1-4	TRBV30	-	CAWSVGLSGEKLFF	TGTGCCTGGAGTGTAGGACTTAGCGGGGAAAAACTGTTTTTT
-	TRBJ2-3	TRBV19	-	CASSIGGSRGGDTQYF	TGTGCCAGTAGTATAGGAGGGTCACGCGGCGGAGATACGCAGTATTTT
-	TRBJ2-2	TRBV29-1	-	CSVDRGWTGELFF	TGCAGCGTTGACAGGGGATGGACCGGGGAGCTGTTTTTT
once	TRBJ1-2	TRBV4-3	-	CASSQDVLSYGYTF	TGCGCCAGCAGCCAAGACGTTCTGAGCTATGGCTACACCTTC
-	TRBJ2-3	TRBV19	-	CASRGRVSTDTQYF	TGTGCCAGTAGGGGGAGAGTAAGCACAGATACGCAGTATTTT
-	TRBJ1-1	TRBV2	-	CASSDSGVAEAFF	TGTGCCAGCAGTGATTCCGGGGTGGCTGAAGCTTTCTTT
-	TRBJ1-2	TRBV5-6	TRBD1	CASSALSGQGNYGYTF	TGTGCCAGCAGCGCCCTCTCCGGACAGGGGAACTATGGCTACACCTTC